A single sample gave rise to the 12 T cell receptor beta chains below, sequenced in a study of blood T cell repertoires in COVID-19. Clones were read by immunoSEQ multiplex PCR, and TCRdb kept only the in-frame ones, dropping some. The top ten hold around a fifth of the sample, which has around 150,000 clones, 84% seen once. The sample comprised peripheral blood. The receptors originated from a woman older than 75 with acute or convalescent COVID-19.

The chain employs TRBV9 and TRBJ1-1, with D possibly matching TRBD1 (6 bases). CDR3 size: 15 residues. The germline CDR1 and CDR2 sequences are SGDLS and YYNGEE. The V end lost 4 bases, the J end lost 10 bases, and 23 bases lay between the germline ends. CDR3 nucleotides: TGTGCCAGCAGCTCGAGTCTTCAGGGGAATAAGGGAGCTTTCTTT. Its translation: CASSSSLQGNKGAFF.

The J gene is TRBJ2-2, the V gene TRBV4-1, with 7 bases that match TRBD2. Germline V lookup: CDR1 MGHRA, CDR2 YSYEKL. There are 17 residues in the CDR3. The ends lost 3 bases at V and 5 bases at J; junction bases unmatched: 12. CDR3 bases: TGCGCCAGCAGCCATGCGGCGCGCGGGAGCGGTACCGGGGAGCTGTTTTTT. It codes for CASSHAARGSGTGELFF.

V and J are TRBV3-1 (or the pseudogene TRBV3-2) and TRBJ2-3; 8 bases align to TRBD2. V trimming: 4 bases; J trimming: 3 bases; junction bases outside the gene matches: 9. This CDR3 is built from 16 residues. CDR1 is LGHDT, CDR2 YNNKEL, per germline (reference sequence). The chain's CDR3 is CASSPGLAQSTDTQYF. Here the CDR3 DNA reads TGTGCCAGCAGCCCTGGACTAGCTCAAAGTACAGATACGCAGTATTTT.

J is TRBJ1-3 and V is TRBV10-3; no firm D call. Germline assignment: CDR1 ENHRY and CDR2 SYGVKD. Trimming shortened V by 7 bases and J by 0 bases, and 7 bases separated the two germline ends. This CDR3 spans 13 amino acids. Here the CDR3 DNA reads TGTGCCATCATGGGAGACTCTGGAAACACCATATATTTT. Its translation: CAIMGDSGNTIYF.

The count of this clone is one. The V and J genes are TRBV2 and TRBJ2-1; TRBD1 matches at 10 bases. CDR1 and CDR2 from the germline V gene are SNHLY and FYNNEI. This CDR3 has 15 residues. V lost 0 bases to trimming and J lost 6 bases; unmatched junction nucleotides: 2. CDR3 loop: CASSEATGGINEQFF. In nucleotides, the CDR3 is TGTGCCAGCAGTGAAGCGACAGGGGGCATCAATGAGCAGTTCTTC.

This chain joins TRBV30 and TRBJ1-4; 8 bases fit TRBD1. CDR1 GTSNPN and CDR2 SVGIG come from the germline V gene (reference sequence). The junction had 9 bases not matched to a gene; V was cut back by 2 bases and J by 10 bases. The length of the CDR3 is 14 residues. The CDR3 sequence: CAWSPQDRVGKLFF. In nucleotides, the CDR3 is TGTGCCTGGAGTCCACAGGACAGGGTTGGAAAACTGTTTTTT.

The chain has TRBV27 and TRBJ1-4; D perhaps matches TRBD1 (5 bases). Looked up from germline, CDR1 is MNHEY and CDR2 is SMNVEV (reference sequence). The length of the CDR3 is 16 residues. Trimming took 0 bases from V and 4 from J, leaving 12 bases between them. CDR3 bases: TGTGCCAGCAGTTTATCGTTAGGGGCCCGTAATGAAAAACTGTTTTTT. Amino acid sequence: CASSLSLGARNEKLFF. The full variable domain, rest sourced from reference TRBV27 and TRBJ1-4, is EAQVTQNPRYLITVTGKKLTVTCSQNMNHEYMSWYRQDPGLGLRQIYYSMNVEVTDKGDVPEGYKVSRKEKRNFPLILESPSPNQTSLYFCASSLSLGARNEKLFFGSGTQLSVL.

J is TRBJ2-1 and V is TRBV3-1 (or the pseudogene TRBV3-2); TRBD2 matches at 12 bases. The germline V gene has CDR1 LGHDT and CDR2 YNNKEL (reference sequence). The CDR3 spans 15 residues. The junction had 4 bases not matched to a gene; V was cut back by 4 bases and J by 6 bases. The CDR3 loop reads CASSLTSGRLNEQFF. In nucleotides, the CDR3 is TGTGCCAGCAGCCTGACTAGCGGGAGACTCAATGAGCAGTTCTTC.

The chain carries TRBV28 and TRBJ2-7, with 7 bases identical to TRBD1. J gave up 0 bases and V 8 bases, and 10 bases lay outside the gene matches. Germline values: CDR1 MDHEN, CDR2 SYDVKM. The CDR3 has 15 amino acids. CDR3 loop: CASGLGQTLSYEQYF. In DNA, the CDR3 is TGTGCCAGCGGGTTGGGACAGACCCTCTCCTACGAGCAGTACTTC.

The V call is TRBV5-1, the J call TRBJ1-1, with 8 bases lining up with TRBD1. Germline CDR1 is SGHRS and CDR2 is YFSETQ. J gave up 5 bases and V 1 base, and 4 bases lay outside the gene matches. The CDR3 length is 14 residues. The CDR3 spells CASSLLYRGTEAFF. CDR3 bases: TGCGCCAGCAGCTTGTTGTACAGGGGGACTGAAGCTTTCTTT.

V usage is TRBV28 and J usage is TRBJ2-3, with D maybe TRBD2 (6 bases). This CDR3 comprises 15 residues. Germline CDR1 MDHEN, CDR2 SYDVKM. V was trimmed by 1 base and J by 3 bases, leaving 11 bases between them. The DNA of the CDR3 is TGTGCCAGCAGTTTATTGGCGGGGAGAACAGATACGCAGTATTTT. Amino acids: CASSLLAGRTDTQYF.

The chain joins TRBV4-1 to TRBJ1-4; the match to TRBD1 covers 12 bases. Germline CDR1 is MGHRA and CDR2 is YSYEKL. Trimming cost V 4 bases and J 7 bases; bases outside gene matches: 13. The CDR3 is 18 residues long. CDR3 amino acids: CASSPTGTGGAFGEKLFF. The CDR3 DNA is TGCGCCAGCAGCCCTACCGGGACAGGGGGCGCGTTCGGTGAAAAACTGTTTTTT.